Listed below are T cell receptor beta chains from one sample, sequenced in a study of OX40 agonist ivuxolimab in advanced cancers. Data came from immunoSEQ multiplex PCR; TCRdb stores just in-frame clones and leaves some out. This sample carries 25,000 to 35,000 clones, approximately 88% of them seen once, and the ten largest clones take around a fifth. Source: CD4+ or CD8+ T cells sorted from blood, taken in a trial of the OX40 agonist ivuxolimab. The receptors come from an adult with an advanced solid tumor such as melanoma, head and neck, liver or kidney cancer. Both conserved end residues are part of each CDR3. A D gene is named only where the DNA matches it firmly. The size field is filled for only some rows; it gives once, few, many or a size class.

cdr3_nt cdr3_aa v_call d_call clone_size j_call
TGTGCCATCAGTGAGCCCGGGAAATTAACCGGGGAGCTGTTTTTT CAISEPGKLTGELFF TRBV10-3 - - TRBJ2-2
TGTGCCTGGAGTGTATTGGGGAGAGGAAATTCACCCCTCCACTTT CAWSVLGRGNSPLHF TRBV30 - - TRBJ1-6
TGTGCCAGCAGCCGTCTTTTGGGGGTGGGAGAGACCCAGTACTTC CASSRLLGVGETQYF TRBV7-7 - - TRBJ2-5
TGTGCCAGCAGCTTCGCTAGCGGCTACGAGCAGTACTTC CASSFASGYEQYF TRBV5-4 TRBD2 - TRBJ2-7
TGTGCCAGCAGCTTGGGGTGGGACAGGGGACACGAGCAGTACTTC CASSLGWDRGHEQYF TRBV5-4 TRBD1 - TRBJ2-7
TGTGCCAGCACCAAGGACGCTGGCTCTGGAAACACCATATATTTT CASTKDAGSGNTIYF TRBV28 - medium-sized TRBJ1-3
TGCGCCAGCAGCCAAGATCCGGGACAGGTAGCTTCACCCCTCCACTTT CASSQDPGQVASPLHF TRBV4-3 TRBD1 - TRBJ1-6
TGTGCCAGCTCACCACAACGGGGGGCGGATCAGCCCCAGCATTTT CASSPQRGADQPQHF TRBV18 - - TRBJ1-5
TGTGCCAGCAGCGTAGAAGGCAGGGAAGAGACCCAGTACTTC CASSVEGREETQYF TRBV9 - - TRBJ2-5
TGCGCCAGCAGCTTGGCCGGCAGGGCTGCGGCTTTCTTT CASSLAGRAAAFF TRBV5-1 - - TRBJ1-1
TGTGCCAGCAGTTTTGGGAGGGAGCAGTTCTTC CASSFGREQFF TRBV27 - - TRBJ2-1
TGTGCCAGCAGCTTTGACGGGGGTCGCGAGCAGTACTTC CASSFDGGREQYF TRBV7-8 - - TRBJ2-7
TGTGCCAGCAGCCGACAGGGGCTAAGGGAGACCCAGTACTTC CASSRQGLRETQYF TRBV9 TRBD1 - TRBJ2-5
TGTGCCAGCAGCTTAGAATGGGACAGCTCCTACGAGCAGTACTTC CASSLEWDSSYEQYF TRBV11-2 TRBD1 - TRBJ2-7
TGTGCCAGCAGCTCCCTAGCGGGGCACATTGATACGCAGTATTTT CASSSLAGHIDTQYF TRBV11-2 TRBD2 - TRBJ2-3
TGTGCCAGCAGCGTAGGGGGCAGTGTTCATCAGCCCCAGCATTTT CASSVGGSVHQPQHF TRBV9 - - TRBJ1-5
TGTGCCTGGAGTTCTGGACAGGGGTCTTACACTGAAGCTTTCTTT CAWSSGQGSYTEAFF TRBV30 TRBD1 - TRBJ1-1
TGTGCCAGCAGTTTAGGAGAGTTGAATGAGCAGTTCTTC CASSLGELNEQFF TRBV27 - - TRBJ2-1
TGTGCCAGCAGCGGGGACAGAGCGAACACTGAAGCTTTCTTT CASSGDRANTEAFF TRBV5-6 TRBD1 - TRBJ1-1
TGTGCCATCCGACAGGGGGACACAGATACGCAGTATTTT CAIRQGDTDTQYF TRBV10-3 TRBD1 - TRBJ2-3
TGTGCCAGCAGCCAAGATTTTTCAGCCGGGGAGCAGTACTTC CASSQDFSAGEQYF TRBV4-2 - - TRBJ2-7
TGCGCCAGCAGCCAAGGATACTATCGGGAGACCCAGTACTTC CASSQGYYRETQYF TRBV4-1 - few TRBJ2-5
TGTGCCAGCCGGGGATCTGGGCCCTACAATGAGCAGTTCTTC CASRGSGPYNEQFF TRBV2 - - TRBJ2-1
TGTGCCAGCAGTTACGGGCAGGTTGTAGTCGAGCAGTACTTC CASSYGQVVVEQYF TRBV6-5 - - TRBJ2-7
TGCGCCAGCAGGGACAGTTACTACGAGCAGTACTTC CASRDSYYEQYF TRBV10-2 - once TRBJ2-7
TGTGCCAGCAGTTTACAAGGGCTTTCCTACGAGCAGTACTTC CASSLQGLSYEQYF TRBV27 - - TRBJ2-7
TGTGCCAGCAGCTTGGAGGTGGGGAGGGCCAATGAGCAGTTCTTC CASSLEVGRANEQFF TRBV5-4 TRBD2 - TRBJ2-1
TGTGCCGCTTCAGGACACCCGAACACTGAAGCTTTCTTT CAASGHPNTEAFF TRBV6-4 - - TRBJ1-1
TGTGCCAGTAGTTGGTCCCCCTATGGCTACACCTTC CASSWSPYGYTF TRBV19 - - TRBJ1-2
TGTGCCAGCAGTGGGGGGAGGGCAGTTAGCAATCAGCCCCAGCATTTT CASSGGRAVSNQPQHF TRBV2 - - TRBJ1-5
TGTGCCAGCAGCGCCGGGTACAGGGGGCGTGAGCAGTTCTTC CASSAGYRGREQFF TRBV9 TRBD1 medium-sized TRBJ2-1
TGTGCCAGCAGTTACTCGAACAGGAACACTGAAGCTTTCTTT CASSYSNRNTEAFF TRBV6-5 - few TRBJ1-1
TGTGCCAGCAGTGACCCAATAACCAGGGCGACCTACTATGGCTACACCTTC CASSDPITRATYYGYTF TRBV6-4 - - TRBJ1-2
TGTGCCAGCAGGGGGGAGACCCAGTACTTC CASRGETQYF TRBV2 - - TRBJ2-5
TGTGCCAGCAGCCCTACAGGGGGCTACTCCTACAATGAGCAGTTCTTC CASSPTGGYSYNEQFF TRBV4-2 TRBD1 - TRBJ2-1
TGTGCCAGCAGCGTACGTTTAGCGGGAGTTGACACCGGGGAGCTGTTTTTT CASSVRLAGVDTGELFF TRBV9 TRBD2 - TRBJ2-2
TGTGCCAGCAGAACGGGGCGGGGGACTGAAGCTTTCTTT CASRTGRGTEAFF TRBV6-6 - few TRBJ1-1